This T cell receptor beta chain appears in the sequencing data of a study of cytomegalovirus exposure and HLA in healthy donors. This CDR3 spans 16 amino acids. With V trimmed by 5 bases and J by 0 bases, 6 bases remained unmatched. Germline-derived CDR1 and CDR2 are SNHLY and FYNNEI. PCR employed 60 Vbeta and 13 Jbeta primers. The method was immunoSEQ multiplex PCR; TCRdb's version includes in-frame clones alone and lacks a portion of them. The sample contains under 200,000 clones, over 75% of which appear only once. This clonotype originated in a female donor in good health and CMV-seronegative. Specimen: PBMCs. The chain couples TRBV2 to TRBJ2-2; 7 positions match TRBD1. CDR3 sequence reads: CASSLDRATNTGELFF. The DNA for the CDR3 is TGTGCCAGCAGTCTCGACAGGGCCACGAACACCGGGGAGCTGTTTTTT.